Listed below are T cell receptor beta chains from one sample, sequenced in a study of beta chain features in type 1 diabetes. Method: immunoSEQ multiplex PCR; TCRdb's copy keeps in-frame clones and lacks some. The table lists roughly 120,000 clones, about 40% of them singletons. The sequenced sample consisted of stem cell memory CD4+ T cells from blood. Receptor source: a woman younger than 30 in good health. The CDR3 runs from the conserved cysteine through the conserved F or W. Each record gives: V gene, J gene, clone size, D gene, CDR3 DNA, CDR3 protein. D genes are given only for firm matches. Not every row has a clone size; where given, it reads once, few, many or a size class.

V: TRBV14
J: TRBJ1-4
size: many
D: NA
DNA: TGTGCCAGCAGCCACGGCAGGTTCTGGAATGAAAAACTGTTTTTT
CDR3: CASSHGRFWNEKLFF

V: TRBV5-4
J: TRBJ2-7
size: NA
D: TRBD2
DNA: TGTGCCAGCAGTAACGGACTAGCGGGACACGAGCAGTACTTC
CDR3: CASSNGLAGHEQYF

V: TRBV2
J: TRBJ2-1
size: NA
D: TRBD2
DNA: TGTGCCAGCAGTCACCAGCGGGAGGGCCTTGAGAATGAGCAGTTCTTC
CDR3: CASSHQREGLENEQFF

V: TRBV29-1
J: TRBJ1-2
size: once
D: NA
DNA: TGCAGCGTTCATCATTGGGGGGGCGACGACTATGGCTACACCTTC
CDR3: CSVHHWGGDDYGYTF

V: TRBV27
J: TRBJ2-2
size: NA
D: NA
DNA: TGTGCCAGCAGTTTTAGGCTCCCGTCTAGGTCCGGGGAGCTGTTTTTT
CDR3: CASSFRLPSRSGELFF

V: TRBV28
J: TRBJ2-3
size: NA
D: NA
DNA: TGTGCCAGCAGTTCAACCCCCGGGAAAGGCACAGATACGCAGTATTTT
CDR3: CASSSTPGKGTDTQYF

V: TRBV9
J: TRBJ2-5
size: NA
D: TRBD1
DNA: TGTGCCAGCAGCGTAGCTACTGGACAGGGTGAGAAGACCCAGTACTTC
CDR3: CASSVATGQGEKTQYF

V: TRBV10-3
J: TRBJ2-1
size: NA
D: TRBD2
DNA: TGTGCCATCAGTGAACATAGCGGGAGGGCCGGTCGGAATGAGCAGTTCTTC
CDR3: CAISEHSGRAGRNEQFF

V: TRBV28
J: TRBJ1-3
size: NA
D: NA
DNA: TGTGCCAGCAGTTTAGGCGGGGGGGATTCCTCTGGAAACACCATATATTTT
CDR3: CASSLGGGDSSGNTIYF

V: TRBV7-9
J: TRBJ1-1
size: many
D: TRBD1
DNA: TGTGCCAGCAGCCGATCGGACAGGGGCGCTGAAGCTTTCTTT
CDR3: CASSRSDRGAEAFF